These T cell receptor beta chains were read from a single sample in a study of cytomegalovirus exposure and HLA in healthy donors. Some clones are missing from TCRdb's copy, which holds only in-frame ones; the method was immunoSEQ multiplex PCR. The sample has 45,000 to 70,000 clones; more than 90% are singletons. Sequenced: PBMCs. These receptors were obtained from a man in his late teens or twenties in good health and CMV-seronegative. Each CDR3 is given with its conserved first and last residue. A D gene is named only where the DNA matches it firmly. The listing skips clone size in some rows; elsewhere it reads once, few, many or a size class.

j_gene,d_gene,v_gene,abundance,CDR3nt,CDR3aa
TRBJ2-2,NA,TRBV27,NA,TGTGCCAGCAACCTTTGGGGGGCGAACACCGGGGAGCTGTTTTTT,CASNLWGANTGELFF
TRBJ1-5,TRBD1,TRBV9,few,TGTGCCAGCAGCGTAGGGACAGGGGATAATCAGCCCCAGCATTTT,CASSVGTGDNQPQHF
TRBJ2-7,TRBD2,TRBV7-8,NA,TGTGCCAGCAGCCCTGGACTAGCGGCGGACGAGCAGTACTTC,CASSPGLAADEQYF
TRBJ1-1,NA,TRBV6-5,NA,TGTGCCAGCAGTTACCAGCGTCTGAACACTGAAGCTTTCTTT,CASSYQRLNTEAFF
TRBJ1-2,NA,TRBV4-2,NA,TGTGCCAGCAACCTCGCGGGGGCCGGTGGCTACACCTTC,CASNLAGAGGYTF
TRBJ2-7,NA,TRBV13,NA,TGTGCCAGCAGCTTCGGGAGTTACGAGCAGTACTTC,CASSFGSYEQYF
TRBJ2-3,NA,TRBV6-6,NA,TGTGCCAGCAGGCCCCCCGGCGGTATAAAGGCAGATACGCAGTATTTT,CASRPPGGIKADTQYF
TRBJ2-1,TRBD1,TRBV18,NA,TGTGCCAGCTCACCGACAGGGCATGAGCAGTTCTTC,CASSPTGHEQFF
TRBJ2-1,NA,TRBV18,NA,TGTGCCAGCTCCCCATCAAGAGGAAGCTCCTACAATGAGCAGTTCTTC,CASSPSRGSSYNEQFF
TRBJ2-2,TRBD2,TRBV27,NA,TGTGCCAGCGGTTTCTGGGGGGGCGGGGAGCTGTTTTTT,CASGFWGGGELFF
TRBJ2-3,TRBD2,TRBV29-1,NA,TGCAGCGTTATCCGACTAGCGGGATCCTTAGATACGCAGTATTTT,CSVIRLAGSLDTQYF
TRBJ2-5,TRBD2,TRBV7-3,NA,TGTGCCAGCAGCTTGGAGCGGGGGAAAGAGACCCAGTACTTC,CASSLERGKETQYF
TRBJ2-7,NA,TRBV6-5,NA,TGTGCCAGCAGGAAGGACAGACGATACGAGCAGTACTTC,CASRKDRRYEQYF
TRBJ2-7,NA,TRBV6-1,NA,TGTGCCAGCAGTGACAGGGTCGCGTACGAGCAGTACTTC,CASSDRVAYEQYF
TRBJ2-5,NA,TRBV7-6,NA,TGTGCCAGCAGCTTAACCGGGACAGCGGGTGGTGAGACCCAGTACTTC,CASSLTGTAGGETQYF
TRBJ1-2,NA,TRBV29-1,once,TGCAGCGTTGAAGATCCATCAAGCGTCGGTGGCTACACCTTC,CSVEDPSSVGGYTF
TRBJ2-7,TRBD2,TRBV7-3,NA,TGTGCCAGCAGCCTAGAGGGCAGCGGGAGCGTGGGGGAGCAGTACTTC,CASSLEGSGSVGEQYF
TRBJ1-1,TRBD1,TRBV5-4,once,TGTGCCAGCAGCCCCAAGGGACAGGGGGCCGCGGGCACTGAAGCTTTCTTT,CASSPKGQGAAGTEAFF
TRBJ2-7,NA,TRBV11-2,few,TGTGCCAGCAGCTTAGATCTAACGGTCGAGCAGTACTTC,CASSLDLTVEQYF
TRBJ1-2,NA,TRBV29-1,NA,TGCAGCGTATCCGGGACTGATTATGGCTACACCTTC,CSVSGTDYGYTF
TRBJ2-1,TRBD1,TRBV6-5,NA,TGTGCCAGCAGTTACGCAGGGGGCAGGGTTGGAAATGAGCAGTTCTTC,CASSYAGGRVGNEQFF
TRBJ1-2,NA,TRBV9,once,TGTGCCAGCAGCGTGGCGGACAGCCCCTATGGCTACACCTTC,CASSVADSPYGYTF
TRBJ2-2,TRBD1,TRBV19,once,TGTGCCAGTAGTATCTTCCTACCCGGACAGGGGGGCGGGGAGCTGTTTTTT,CASSIFLPGQGGGELFF
TRBJ2-7,TRBD2,TRBV10-3,NA,TGTGCCATCAGTTTAGCGGGAGGTCAAGGGTACGAGCAGTACTTC,CAISLAGGQGYEQYF
TRBJ2-1,NA,TRBV7-6,NA,TGTGCCAGCAGCTTAGTTAGGAGCTCCTACAATGAGCAGTTCTTC,CASSLVRSSYNEQFF
TRBJ2-3,NA,TRBV2,NA,TGTGCCAGCAGTGAGCTGACTACTAGCACAGATACGCAGTATTTT,CASSELTTSTDTQYF
TRBJ1-2,TRBD1,TRBV6-5,once,TGTGCCAGCATCCAAGGGGGACAGGGGTCCTATGGCTACACCTTC,CASIQGGQGSYGYTF
TRBJ2-5,NA,TRBV7-9,NA,TGTGCCAGCAGCTACGGGGGGCAGACCCAGTACTTC,CASSYGGQTQYF
TRBJ1-5,NA,TRBV10-3,NA,TGTGCCATCAGTGACTCTGGAGGTAGCAATCAGCCCCAGCATTTT,CAISDSGGSNQPQHF
TRBJ2-5,TRBD2,TRBV6-5,NA,TGTGCCAGCAGTTCAAGGAGACTAGCGGGAGAGACCCAGTACTTC,CASSSRRLAGETQYF
TRBJ2-7,NA,TRBV28,NA,TGTGCCAGCAACACCGGTCCCACGGAGTCCTACGAGCAGTACTTC,CASNTGPTESYEQYF
TRBJ2-7,NA,TRBV10-3,NA,TGTGCCATCAGTGAGGATCGGACTGGGACCTACGAGCAGTACTTC,CAISEDRTGTYEQYF
TRBJ1-3,TRBD1,TRBV6-1,NA,TGTGCCAGCAGCGTAACCCAGGGGGGAGACACCATATATTTT,CASSVTQGGDTIYF
TRBJ2-7,NA,TRBV6-5,NA,TGTGCCAGCAGCGTAGGACAATTAGTCTACGAGCAGTACTTC,CASSVGQLVYEQYF
TRBJ2-3,NA,TRBV7-9,NA,TGTGCCAGCAGCTCACCGCAGGTGGCTAGCGACACAGATACGCAGTATTTT,CASSSPQVASDTDTQYF
TRBJ2-1,NA,TRBV4-3,NA,TGCGCCAGCAGCCTTTACACGGGCTCCTACAATGAGCAGTTCTTC,CASSLYTGSYNEQFF
TRBJ2-7,NA,TRBV11-3,NA,TGTGCCAGCAGTCAGGGGGGTCCCGACGAGCAGTACTTC,CASSQGGPDEQYF
TRBJ2-5,TRBD2,TRBV7-8,NA,TGTGCCAGCAGCTTTTTTGCGGGGGGAGAGACCCAGTACTTC,CASSFFAGGETQYF
TRBJ2-1,TRBD2,TRBV10-3,once,TGTGCCACCCGAGGGCTAGCGGACAATGAGCAGTTCTTC,CATRGLADNEQFF
TRBJ2-3,TRBD2,TRBV30,NA,TGTGCCTGTAGAACTAGCGGGAGTTCCCATACGCAGTATTTT,CACRTSGSSHTQYF
TRBJ2-3,NA,TRBV11-2,NA,TGTGCCAGCAGCCTATCAAGAGCTTATACGCAGTATTTT,CASSLSRAYTQYF
TRBJ2-1,NA,TRBV12-2,NA,TGTGCAAGTCGCTTGGGGAGCGGGGGTTCCTACAATGAGCAGTTCTTC,CASRLGSGGSYNEQFF
TRBJ2-7,NA,TRBV27,NA,TGTGCCAGCAGCTCGCGCCTCCTGTCCTACGAGCAGTACTTC,CASSSRLLSYEQYF